This TCR beta chain was obtained from a study of blood T cell repertoires in COVID-19. This CDR3 contains 15 residues. Germline CDR1 and CDR2: SGHNT and YYREEE (reference sequence). The V segment lost 0 bases and the J segment 5 bases; nucleotides outside the gene matches: 7. Profiling relied on immunoSEQ multiplex PCR, and the TCRdb table lists in-frame clones only, not all of them. Among just over 150,000 clones listed, 80% were seen once. This rearrangement joins TRBV5-4 to TRBJ2-5; 7 nucleotides match TRBD2. This sequence originates from a man in his fifties or sixties with acute or convalescent COVID-19. Sequencing used peripheral blood. The CDR3 loop is CASSLGSGFTETQYF. CDR3 DNA sequence: TGTGCCAGCAGCTTGGGTAGCGGGTTTACGGAGACCCAGTACTTC.